The rows below give T cell receptor beta chains drawn from one sample of a study of cytomegalovirus exposure and HLA in healthy donors. The assay was immunoSEQ multiplex PCR, and TCRdb's table has in-frame clones only and misses some. The data hold around 110,000 clones, with 50% to 75% observed a single time. Sequencing was performed on PBMCs. The receptors were gathered from a woman in her thirties or forties in good health and CMV-seropositive. CDR3s include the opening cysteine and the closing phenylalanine or tryptophan. The order of the fields is D gene, clone size, J gene, V gene, CDR3 DNA, CDR3 protein. The D gene is left open where the match is weak. Size is omitted from some rows. Given values are once, few, many or a class for expanded clones.

TRBD1,NA,TRBJ1-1,TRBV7-9,TGTGCCAGCAGCTTGCGTCGGTCAGGGGGAGGATACATGAACACTGAAGCTTTCTTT,CASSLRRSGGGYMNTEAFF
NA,few,TRBJ1-2,TRBV19,TGTGCCAGTAGTATAGAGCCTGATAGCTATGGCTACACCTTC,CASSIEPDSYGYTF
NA,NA,TRBJ2-1,TRBV21-1,TGTGCCAGCGGATCCAACAGGGGCGATGAGCAGTTCTTC,CASGSNRGDEQFF
NA,NA,TRBJ2-5,TRBV30,TGTGCCTGTTACCGACTAGGAGTGTACCAAGAGACCCAGTACTTC,CACYRLGVYQETQYF
NA,NA,TRBJ1-3,TRBV10-3,TGTGCCATCAGTGATGGGGGACACCTCAACTCTGGAAACACCATATATTTT,CAISDGGHLNSGNTIYF
NA,NA,TRBJ1-1,TRBV15,TGTGCCACCAGCAGAGAAGGAGAGAGGGGGAGCGGAGCTTTCTTT,CATSREGERGSGAFF
TRBD1,once,TRBJ1-4,TRBV5-1,TGCGCCAGCAGCCAAGGGACAGCCGAACCTAATGAAAAACTGTTTTTT,CASSQGTAEPNEKLFF
TRBD1,once,TRBJ1-2,TRBV7-9,TGTGCCAGCAGCGACACTCCCGGGACAGGGACCTTC,CASSDTPGTGTF
NA,NA,TRBJ2-7,TRBV2,TGTGCCAGCGAGCCTGGGGGGAAATCCTACGAGCAGTACTTC,CASEPGGKSYEQYF
TRBD1,NA,TRBJ2-7,TRBV10-2,TGCGCCAGCAGTGAGTTTAGGACAGGATTATACGAGCAGTACTTC,CASSEFRTGLYEQYF
NA,NA,TRBJ2-7,TRBV27,TGTGCCAGCAGACAACAGGGCACCTTGGGTGGGGAGCAGTACTTC,CASRQQGTLGGEQYF
TRBD2,NA,TRBJ2-3,TRBV5-1,TGCGCCAGCAGCTTACGGGACTACCGTTCTACAGATACGCAGTATTTT,CASSLRDYRSTDTQYF
NA,NA,TRBJ1-5,TRBV28,TGTGCCAGCAGTTCCGGCGGGGTCAATCAGCCCCAGCATTTT,CASSSGGVNQPQHF
NA,NA,TRBJ1-1,TRBV2,TGTGCCAGCAGCGCCTCCAGGTCGAACACTGAAGCTTTCTTT,CASSASRSNTEAFF
TRBD2,NA,TRBJ2-3,TRBV6-1,TGTGCCAGCATCCAAGAGGGACTAGTCGGAGATACGCAGTATTTT,CASIQEGLVGDTQYF
TRBD2,NA,TRBJ2-1,TRBV7-8,TGTGCCAGCATCGGGGCGGGACTAGCGGGATCCCATGAGCAGTTCTTC,CASIGAGLAGSHEQFF
TRBD2,NA,TRBJ2-2,TRBV5-1,TGCGCCAGCAGCTTGGGGGCTAGCGGGGCTAGCACCGGGGAGCTGTTTTTT,CASSLGASGASTGELFF
NA,NA,TRBJ2-7,TRBV10-1,TGCGCCAGCAGTGATTTCCAGGCCGACGAGCAGTACTTC,CASSDFQADEQYF
NA,NA,TRBJ2-2,TRBV5-1,TGCGCCAGCAGCAGTGGAAAGGGCGGGGAGCTATTTTTT,CASSSGKGGELFF
TRBD1,few,TRBJ2-1,TRBV20-1,TGCAGTGCTAGGGACAGGGGAGGTCAGTTCTTC,CSARDRGGQFF
NA,few,TRBJ2-7,TRBV21-1,TGTGCCAGCAGCCGGGACAATGGGGGCGAGCAGTACTTC,CASSRDNGGEQYF
TRBD2,NA,TRBJ2-1,TRBV11-2,TGTGCCAGCAGCTTAGTGATTTCGACTAGCGGGACCGACAATGAGCAGTTCTTC,CASSLVISTSGTDNEQFF
TRBD1,NA,TRBJ1-4,TRBV7-9,TGTGCCAGCAGCAAGGACAGGGGAGGGGAAAAACTGTTTTTT,CASSKDRGGEKLFF
NA,NA,TRBJ1-5,TRBV30,TGTGCCTGGGAGACGGAGTTCAATCAGCCCCAGCATTTT,CAWETEFNQPQHF